A selection of T cell receptor beta chains follows, all from one sample in a study of cytomegalovirus exposure and HLA in healthy donors. Some clones are missing from TCRdb's copy, which holds only in-frame ones; the method was immunoSEQ multiplex PCR. The sample has 120,000 or so clones, about two thirds seen once. Source material: PBMCs. The receptors here all came from a man in his thirties or forties in good health and CMV-seronegative. The CDR3 runs from the conserved cysteine through the conserved F or W. D genes are given only for firm matches. Some rows have no size entry. The others give once, few or many, or a class for an expanded clone.

CDR3nt	CDR3aa	d_gene	abundance	j_gene	v_gene
TGCGCCAGCAGCTTGGAAGCTAACTCCTACGAGCAGTACTTC	CASSLEANSYEQYF	NA	NA	TRBJ2-7	TRBV5-1
TGTGCCAGCAGCTCAACAGGGGTAGATACGCAGTATTTT	CASSSTGVDTQYF	TRBD1	NA	TRBJ2-3	TRBV7-3
TGCGCCAGCAGTGACCGGACAGGGTACTATGGCTACACCTTC	CASSDRTGYYGYTF	TRBD1	NA	TRBJ1-2	TRBV10-1
TGTGCCAGCAGCGTAGGCGGGACAGGGAATGAAAAACTGTTTTTT	CASSVGGTGNEKLFF	TRBD1	NA	TRBJ1-4	TRBV9
TGTGCCAGCAGCCTCGGGGGAGTTCTCTCTGGAAACACCATATATTTT	CASSLGGVLSGNTIYF	NA	once	TRBJ1-3	TRBV5-4
TGTGCCAGCCGCAATCCAGGGGGAGACTATGGCTACACCTTC	CASRNPGGDYGYTF	TRBD1	NA	TRBJ1-2	TRBV5-6
TGCAGCGAGGGAGGGGGAACTGAAGCTTTCTTT	CSEGGGTEAFF	NA	NA	TRBJ1-1	TRBV20-1
TGTGCCAGCAGAAGGAGCGGGGGGGCCAGGGATGAGCAGTTCTTC	CASRRSGGARDEQFF	TRBD2	once	TRBJ2-1	TRBV5-4
TGTGCCAGCAGCCCAGAGACAGGGGGGCCAGATACGCAGTATTTT	CASSPETGGPDTQYF	TRBD1	few	TRBJ2-3	TRBV7-9
TGTGCCAGCAGTGTGGGGGGGCATAGCACAGATACGCAGTATTTT	CASSVGGHSTDTQYF	NA	NA	TRBJ2-3	TRBV2
TGTGCCTGGCCCCAGGGGACGGGCTACACCTTC	CAWPQGTGYTF	NA	NA	TRBJ1-2	TRBV30
TGTGCCAGCGAACCTTTGGGACTCTTGACAGATACGCAGTATTTT	CASEPLGLLTDTQYF	NA	NA	TRBJ2-3	TRBV7-9
TGCGCCAGCAGGCAACAGTTGAGCTCTGGAAACACCATATATTTT	CASRQQLSSGNTIYF	NA	few	TRBJ1-3	TRBV10-2
TGTGCCAGCAGCTTAAATATGGCACAACGGGGAGAGACCCAGTACTTC	CASSLNMAQRGETQYF	NA	NA	TRBJ2-5	TRBV7-6
TGTGCCAGCTCACAAACGACAGGGGGTTCATCCTACGAGCAGTACTTC	CASSQTTGGSSYEQYF	TRBD1	NA	TRBJ2-7	TRBV18
TGTGCCAGCAGCTACGAATCCGGCTCTGGAAACACCATATATTTT	CASSYESGSGNTIYF	NA	few	TRBJ1-3	TRBV7-9
TGTGCCAGCAGCCCCTATAGCAATCAGCCCCAGCATTTT	CASSPYSNQPQHF	NA	once	TRBJ1-5	TRBV7-6
TGTGCCAGCCGACTGACTACGCAGTATTTT	CASRLTTQYF	NA	NA	TRBJ2-3	TRBV2
TGTGCCAGCAGTTTAGATCCGAGGAGCTCCTACGAGCAGTACTTC	CASSLDPRSSYEQYF	NA	NA	TRBJ2-7	TRBV27
TGTGCCAGCAGTTCCTCGGACTACTATGGCTACACCTTC	CASSSSDYYGYTF	NA	NA	TRBJ1-2	TRBV28
TGTGCCAGCAGCGAAAGGACTAGCCTAAGCACAGATACGCAGTATTTT	CASSERTSLSTDTQYF	TRBD2	NA	TRBJ2-3	TRBV7-9
TGTGCCAGCAGCTTAGATCTAGGGGGTGATGTTGTGGCTAACTATGGCTACACCTTC	CASSLDLGGDVVANYGYTF	NA	NA	TRBJ1-2	TRBV11-3
TGTGCCATCAGTGAGACAGACGATGAGCAGTTCTTC	CAISETDDEQFF	NA	few	TRBJ2-1	TRBV10-3
TGTGCCAGCAGTTTTCCGGGGACAGGGGCTGATGAAAAACTGTTTTTT	CASSFPGTGADEKLFF	TRBD1	NA	TRBJ1-4	TRBV28
TGTGCCAGCAGCTTCCTAGGAGGAGACACTGAAGCTTTCTTT	CASSFLGGDTEAFF	NA	NA	TRBJ1-1	TRBV7-8
TGCGCCAGCAGCTTGGGGAGGGGCCAGCCCCAGCATTTT	CASSLGRGQPQHF	NA	NA	TRBJ1-5	TRBV5-1
TGTGCCAGCAGCGTAGTCGCTAGCGGGGGGAACAATGAGCAGTTCTTC	CASSVVASGGNNEQFF	TRBD2	few	TRBJ2-1	TRBV9
TGTGCCAGCAGCACAGGATACAATGAGCAGTTCTTC	CASSTGYNEQFF	NA	once	TRBJ2-1	TRBV27
TGTGCCAGCAGCTCACTGACAGGGAAATCCTACGAGCAGTACTTC	CASSSLTGKSYEQYF	TRBD1	NA	TRBJ2-7	TRBV11-2
TGTGCCAGCAGTACTAGCGGGGGATACTATGAGCAGTTCTTC	CASSTSGGYYEQFF	TRBD2	NA	TRBJ2-1	TRBV5-8
TGCAGTTGGGGAGGGAACTATGGCTACACCTTC	CSWGGNYGYTF	NA	NA	TRBJ1-2	TRBV20-1
TGTGCCAGCAGTCCCAGCGGACAGGGGGCCGGGGAGCTGTTTTTT	CASSPSGQGAGELFF	TRBD1	few	TRBJ2-2	TRBV28
TGCGCCAGCAGCCGAACCGGGACAGGGTACGATGAGCAGTTCTTC	CASSRTGTGYDEQFF	TRBD1	NA	TRBJ2-1	TRBV4-1
TGTGCCAGCAGCTGGGGCCAAGCCTACGAGCAGTACTTC	CASSWGQAYEQYF	NA	once	TRBJ2-7	TRBV5-8
TGTGCCAGCAGCCTCAGTTTTACTGGGGCCAACGTCCTGACTTTC	CASSLSFTGANVLTF	NA	NA	TRBJ2-6	TRBV7-3